Below are 32 T cell receptor beta chains sequenced from a single sample in a study of T cells in Graves' hyperthyroidism and ophthalmopathy. RNA transcripts yielded amplified TCR beta CDR3 regions. HTBI primers drove first-round RT-PCR of the TCR CDR3. TCRdb reprocessed the multiplex PCR reads with MiXCR, giving one entry per CDR3 protein. The sample has over 350,000 distinct CDR3 sequences; roughly 18% are singletons. Sequenced sample: blood. These receptors originate from a young man with Graves' ophthalmopathy.

The chain is built from TRBV10-2 and TRBJ2-3; 8 bases line up with TRBD2. Trimming took 7 bases from V and 1 from J; bases not matched to a gene: 10. CDR3 size: 16 residues. The V gene's germline CDR1 is WSHSY and CDR2 SAAADI. CDR3 in DNA: TGCGCCAGCACGGGGGGGCCCTATGATGGCACAGATACGCAGTATTTT. Translation: CASTGGPYDGTDTQYF.

In this sample, this clonotype turned up many times. The chain recombines TRBV7-9 with TRBJ2-4, with D perhaps matching TRBD1 or TRBD2 (6 bases each). The V gene's germline CDR1 is SEHNR and CDR2 FQNEAQ (reference sequence). The V gene lost 6 bases and the J gene lost 1 base, with 19 bases spanning the gap. The CDR3 runs to 17 residues. The CDR3 bases are TGTGCCAGCAGTCGACTAGAGGGGGAAGGGGCCAAAAACATTCAGTACTTC. Amino acids: CASSRLEGEGAKNIQYF.

The V gene is TRBV11-2, the J gene TRBJ2-3; 12 nucleotides match TRBD2. Germline V gene data show CDR1 as SGHAT and CDR2 as FQNNGV. CDR3 length: 15 amino acids. V shed 5 bases, J shed 6 bases, and the junction held 6 bases outside the gene matches. This CDR3 reads CASSPSGRAFDTQYF. The CDR3 DNA is TGTGCCAGCAGCCCTAGCGGGAGGGCCTTCGATACGCAGTATTTT.

This clonotype was seen a few times. The chain combines TRBV27 with TRBJ1-5; no definite D call. Trimming took off 5 bases at V and 2 bases at J, with 13 bases between the two ends. This CDR3 comprises 15 residues. Looked up from germline, CDR1 is MNHEY and CDR2 is SMNVEV (reference sequence). The CDR3 DNA reads as TGTGCCAGCAGTATCGGGCTTGGGGGCAATCAGCCCCAGCATTTT. Protein: CASSIGLGGNQPQHF.

V gene TRBV18 combines with J gene TRBJ2-3; D is ambiguous. The germline V and J ends were trimmed by 8 bases and 2 bases, with 14 bases remaining between them. The CDR3 is 14 amino acids. Germline CDR1 reads KGHSH; CDR2 reads LQKENI. CDR3 in amino acids: CASTYYPYTDTQYF. The CDR3 nucleotides are TGTGCCAGCACGTACTATCCCTACACAGATACGCAGTATTTT.

The CDR3 region has the DNA TGCGCCAGCAGCCTTAGCGGGGGCCCCGGGGAGACCCAGTACTTC. Its protein product is CASSLSGGPGETQYF. The V call is TRBV5-1, the J call TRBJ2-5; 9 bases fit TRBD2. The CDR3 contains 15 residues. CDR1 is SGHRS, CDR2 YFSETQ, per germline. Trimming cost V 4 bases and J 5 bases; bases outside gene matches: 9.

In DNA form, the CDR3 reads TGTGCCAGCGACGGACAGGGCACGAACACCGGGGAGCTGTTTTTT. Amino acids: CASDGQGTNTGELFF. This sequence joins TRBV7-7 and TRBJ2-2; 8 bases align to TRBD1. Germline loops: CDR1 SSHAT, CDR2 FNYEAQ (reference sequence). The CDR3 runs 15 residues. V was pared by 8 bases and J by 0 bases, with 5 bases of the junction left unmatched.

This clonotype showed up many times. The rearrangement joins TRBV12-3 or TRBV12-4 to TRBJ1-1; unclear D gene. V dropped 8 bases and J dropped 1 base, with 11 bases sitting between them. The length of the CDR3 is 13 residues. The CDR3: CASEGTSNTEAFF. The CDR3 nucleotides read TGTGCCAGCGAGGGAACATCGAACACTGAAGCTTTCTTT.

The chain employs TRBV28 and TRBJ2-5; D assignment may be TRBD1 or TRBD2 (5 bases each). Germline values: CDR1 MDHEN, CDR2 SYDVKM. There are 15 residues in the CDR3. Trimming removed 6 bases at V and 4 bases at J, with 18 bases between. In DNA form, the CDR3 reads TGTGCCAGCAGATCCCGAGGGGCCGGAGGAGAGACCCAGTACTTC. Translation gives CASRSRGAGGETQYF.

This clonotype was detected ten times or more. The chain uses TRBV7-8 and TRBJ1-2; possibly TRBD1 for D (5 bases). Trimming took 6 bases from V and 1 from J, leaving 9 bases between them. This CDR3 has 13 residues. The germline gives CDR1 SGHVS, CDR2 FQNEAQ. The CDR3 reads CASSPGLNYGYTF. The CDR3 DNA reads TGTGCCAGCAGTCCGGGACTTAACTATGGCTACACCTTC.

This clonotype was seen repeatedly, ten times or more. The genes are TRBV2 and TRBJ1-1, with D hard to call. The CDR3 extends over 13 amino acids. Trimming removed 3 bases from V and 5 bases from J, with 10 bases in between. Germline loops: CDR1 SNHLY, CDR2 FYNNEI. The CDR3 region has the DNA TGTGCCAGCAGTGACGGTCGAGGGACTGAAGCTTTCTTT. Translated: CASSDGRGTEAFF.

This clonotype has just a few counts. V and J are TRBV27 and TRBJ1-6; 11 bases map to TRBD1. This CDR3 is 18 amino acids long. V dropped 3 bases and J dropped 6; count of bases not matched to a gene: 10. CDR1 and CDR2 (germline): MNHEY, SMNVEV (reference sequence). CDR3: CASSFGQGALIPNSPLHF. The CDR3 DNA is TGTGCCAGCAGTTTCGGACAGGGGGCGCTCATCCCTAATTCACCCCTCCACTTT.

In DNA, the CDR3 is TGTGCCAGCAGTGAATCGGTGACTGATGGCTACACCTTC. Amino acid sequence: CASSESVTDGYTF. The chain links TRBV25-1 to TRBJ1-2; D is unresolved. V was cut by 1 base and J by 6 bases, with 9 bases left in between. This CDR3 comprises 13 residues. The germline CDR1 and CDR2 sequences are MGHDK and SYGVNS.

This clonotype has a handful of counts. The V gene is TRBV7-9, the J gene TRBJ2-3; tentatively, D is TRBD1 (6 bases). The V and J ends lost 2 bases and 2 bases respectively, with 11 bases between them. Germline loops: CDR1 SEHNR, CDR2 FQNEAQ (reference sequence). This CDR3 spans 15 amino acids. The chain's CDR3 is CASSLYRAPTDTQYF. DNA of the CDR3: TGTGCCAGCAGCTTATACAGGGCTCCCACAGATACGCAGTATTTT.

The V call is TRBV18, the J call TRBJ2-1, with TRBD1 identical over 9 bases. The V and J ends lost 6 bases and 2 bases, in that order; junction bases with no gene match: 5. This CDR3 is built from 15 residues. Germline loops: CDR1 KGHSH, CDR2 LQKENI. CDR3 protein: CASSTGQGAYNEQFF. Here the CDR3 DNA reads TGTGCCAGCTCGACGGGACAGGGCGCCTACAATGAGCAGTTCTTC. The complete variable domain, with remaining parts taken from reference TRBV18 and TRBJ2-1, reads NAGVMQNPRHLVRRRGQEARLRCSPMKGHSHVYWYRQLPEEGLKFMVYLQKENIIDESGMPKERFSAEFPKEGPSILRIQQVVRGDSAAYFCASSTGQGAYNEQFFGPGTRLTVL.

This clonotype was seen ten or more times. The chain recombines TRBV6-1 with TRBJ2-1; 7 bases are a match to TRBD1. The V segment lost 5 bases and the J segment 5 bases; nucleotides outside the gene matches: 9. CDR3 length equals 15 residues. The germline gives CDR1 MNHNS, CDR2 SASEGT. The CDR3 DNA follows: TGTGCCAGCAGTTCCCCGGGACAGAAGAACAATGAGCAGTTCTTC. It specifies CASSSPGQKNNEQFF.

This clonotype showed up many times. The rearrangement joins TRBV28 to TRBJ2-7; D possibly matches TRBD1 or TRBD2 (5 bases each). The germline V gene encodes CDR1 MDHEN and CDR2 SYDVKM. The V end lost 3 bases, the J end lost 5 bases, and 11 bases lay between the germline ends. This CDR3 region has 13 residues. The CDR3, as DNA: TGTGCCAGCAGTTTTATGGGGCGGGACGAGCAGTACTTC. Residues: CASSFMGRDEQYF.

This clonotype was seen only a few times. V usage is TRBV4-2 and J usage is TRBJ1-5; D might be TRBD1 (6 bases). V lost 0 bases and J 4 bases, leaving 13 bases between the germline ends. The CDR3 has 16 amino acids. In germline, CDR1 is LGHNA, CDR2 YNFKEQ. CDR3 loop: CASSQDEGDRNQPQHF. In nucleotides, the CDR3 is TGTGCCAGCAGCCAAGATGAGGGAGACAGGAATCAGCCCCAGCATTTT.

This clonotype was seen a handful of times. The V gene is TRBV10-3, the J gene TRBJ2-3; tentative D call: TRBD1 (5 bases). There are 13 residues in the CDR3. Trimming took 5 bases from V and 2 from J, leaving 8 bases between them. Germline CDR1 is ENHRY and CDR2 is SYGVKD. CDR3 nucleotide sequence: TGTGCCATCAGTCCACAGGACACAGATACGCAGTATTTT. It yields the protein CAISPQDTDTQYF.

This chain links TRBV7-9 with TRBJ1-4, with a possible D match to TRBD1 (5 bases). V dropped 5 bases and J dropped 0 bases, with 7 bases sitting between them. CDR1 is SEHNR and CDR2 is FQNEAQ in the germline V gene (reference sequence). CDR3 length equals 14 residues. CDR3: CASSQGTTNEKLFF. In DNA, the CDR3 is TGTGCCAGCAGCCAGGGTACAACTAATGAAAAACTGTTTTTT. Full variable domain (outside the CDR3, taken from reference TRBV7-9 and TRBJ1-4): DTGVSQNPRHKITKRGQNVTFRCDPISEHNRLYWYRQTLGQGPEFLTYFQNEAQLEKSRLLSDRFSAERPKGSFSTLEIQRTEQGDSAMYLCASSQGTTNEKLFFGSGTQLSVL.

CDR3 coding DNA: TGTGCCATCAGTGAGTCGGTGGGGACAGGGACCACAGATACGCAGTATTTT. This encodes CAISESVGTGTTDTQYF. The rearrangement uses TRBV10-3 and TRBJ2-3, with 9 bases fitting TRBD1. Germline-derived CDR1 and CDR2 are ENHRY and SYGVKD. Trimming cost V 0 bases and J 2 bases; bases outside gene matches: 6. The length of the CDR3 is 17 residues.

This clonotype was observed many times. The chain recombines TRBV2 with TRBJ2-3, with 11 positions matching TRBD2. Germline V gene lookup returns CDR1 SNHLY and CDR2 FYNNEI. The CDR3 contains 14 residues. J gave up 3 bases and V 7 bases, and 3 bases lay outside the gene matches. The CDR3 DNA sequence: TGTGCCAGCACTATAGCGGGGGGGACAGATACGCAGTATTTT. It is translated as CASTIAGGTDTQYF.

This chain uses TRBV11-1 with TRBJ2-2; D not certain. Germline V gene lookup returns CDR1 SGHAT and CDR2 FQDESV (reference sequence). The CDR3 spans 13 residues. V shed 5 bases and J shed 4 bases, with 8 bases lying between them. CDR3 nucleotide sequence: TGTGCCAGCAGCACCAGACGCACCGGGGAGCTGTTTTTT. The encoded protein is CASSTRRTGELFF.

This clonotype was counted many times. The V gene is TRBV11-2, the J gene TRBJ2-7; D is ambiguous. Germline values: CDR1 SGHAT, CDR2 FQNNGV. V lost 6 bases to trimming and J lost 2 bases, with 8 bases between them. The CDR3 length is 12 residues. This chain's CDR3 is CASRLTAYEQYF. CDR3 DNA: TGTGCCAGCAGATTAACAGCCTACGAGCAGTACTTC.

In this sample, this clonotype turned up many times. J is TRBJ2-2 and V is TRBV4-1; the match to TRBD2 covers 8 bases. The germline V gene encodes CDR1 MGHRA and CDR2 YSYEKL. Germline trimming cut 4 bases from V and 3 bases from J; bases unmatched to any gene: 10. The CDR3 sequence is 17 residues long. CDR3 in DNA: TGCGCCAGCAGCCCTCAGCGGCGGGGGGAGTACACCGGGGAGCTGTTTTTT. The encoded protein is CASSPQRRGEYTGELFF.

The rearrangement uses TRBV28 and TRBJ1-1, with TRBD1 matching over 8 bases. Losses at the gene ends were 5 bases for V and 7 bases for J; bases not matched to a gene: 12. This CDR3 contains 15 residues. CDR1 is MDHEN, CDR2 SYDVKM, per germline. The CDR3: CASSRPGTGTLEAFF. For the CDR3, the DNA is TGTGCCAGCAGTCGCCCCGGGACAGGCACACTTGAAGCTTTCTTT.

V gene TRBV24-1 combines with J gene TRBJ2-1, with 11 bases aligning to TRBD1. The CDR3 runs to 16 residues. The germline V gene has CDR1 KGHDR and CDR2 SFDVKD. With 4 bases clipped from V and 4 bases from J, the junction kept 5 bases outside the gene matches. Here the CDR3 DNA reads TGTGCCACCAGTGACTTGGGACAGGGGGTGTACAATGAGCAGTTCTTC. Amino acid sequence: CATSDLGQGVYNEQFF.

This clonotype was counted many times. CDR3 in DNA: TGTGCCAGTAGTTCGGGGGTACGGGGCACCGGGGAGCTGTTTTTT. This gives the protein CASSSGVRGTGELFF. This sequence joins TRBV19 and TRBJ2-2, with a possible D match to TRBD2 (6 bases). The germline V gene encodes CDR1 LNHDA and CDR2 SQIVND (reference sequence). V gave up 5 bases and J gave up 4 bases, with 14 bases separating them. The CDR3 has 15 residues. Complete variable domain (other parts from reference TRBV19 and TRBJ2-2): DGGITQSPKYLFRKEGQNVTLSCEQNLNHDAMYWYRQDPGQGLRLIYYSQIVNDFQKGDIAEGYSVSREKKESFPLTVTSAQKNPTAFYLCASSSGVRGTGELFFGEGSRLTVL.

This clonotype was detected many times. The chain recombines TRBV6-1 with TRBJ2-5; D ambiguous. V was trimmed by 5 bases and J by 4 bases, leaving 20 bases between them. The CDR3 extends over 16 amino acids. CDR1 is MNHNS, CDR2 SASEGT, per germline. The CDR3 here is CASSSLTGQDPETQYF. CDR3 DNA: TGTGCCAGCAGTTCCCTAACCGGGCAGGATCCAGAGACCCAGTACTTC.

This clonotype was detected ten times or more. V gene TRBV4-1 combines with J gene TRBJ2-1; D gene ambiguous. Germline loops: CDR1 MGHRA, CDR2 YSYEKL. This CDR3 region has 13 residues. The V and J ends lost 0 bases and 10 bases respectively, with 10 bases between them. CDR3 coding DNA: TGCGCCAGCAGCCAAGATAACAGTGGGGAGCAGTTCTTC. Amino acids: CASSQDNSGEQFF.

This clonotype was recorded many times. The chain uses TRBV27 and TRBJ2-6; maybe TRBD2 (5 bases). Trimming cost V 5 bases and J 2 bases, with 13 bases left between them. Per germline, CDR1 MNHEY and CDR2 SMNVEV (reference sequence). The CDR3 has 16 residues. This chain's CDR3 is CASSREGPTGANVLTF. As DNA, the CDR3 is TGTGCCAGCAGTCGGGAAGGACCCACTGGGGCCAACGTCCTGACTTTC. The full variable domain, completed using reference TRBV27 and TRBJ2-6, is EAQVTQNPRYLITVTGKKLTVTCSQNMNHEYMSWYRQDPGLGLRQIYYSMNVEVTDKGDVPEGYKVSRKEKRNFPLILESPSPNQTSLYFCASSREGPTGANVLTFGAGSRLTVL.

Ten or more counts support this clonotype. The junction and the germline gene differ at one end; a read error may be behind it. The gene calls are TRBV24-1 and TRBJ2-1; TRBD1 matches 9 bases. There are 15 residues in the CDR3. CDR1 and CDR2 from the germline V gene are KGHDR and SFDVKD. DNA for the CDR3: TGTGCCACCTGTGAGGACGGGACAGGGAACAATGAGCAGTTCTTC. This encodes CATCEDGTGNNEQFF.